This T cell receptor beta chain is from a study of cytomegalovirus exposure and HLA in healthy donors (dated by TCRdb to 2015 to 2018). At the level of the whole study: According to a later analysis, one platform produced both the roughly 110 validation repertoires and the 620 or so repertoires of the first cohort. Besides the first cohort of some 670 subjects, a separate validation cohort made up of 90 to 150 different subjects was used. The study combined high-throughput TCR immunosequencing, statistical association of individual TCRs with disease status, and machine learning to predict cytomegalovirus infection status. The study was designed to test whether signatures of past pathogen exposure could be identified by cataloging public T cell receptors. The investigation overall reported the following: In vitro tests confirmed that a few of the cytomegalovirus-associated TCR beta chains recognize cytomegalovirus antigens. A total of 150 to 200 TCR beta chains were listed by the study as associated with cytomegalovirus. Cytomegalovirus status was reported to be diagnosed by the classifier with high specificity and sensitivity in both the original and validation cohorts. While some public TCRs were present in many individuals, most TCR sequences turned up only very rarely across donors. It was suggested by the authors that the approach could potentially be generalized to other disease states and immunological phenotypes. A later analysis found that TCRs clustered in the first cohort also tended to co-occur in the roughly 120 validation repertoires, with 90% to 95% of cluster scores above 0. The validation cohort had no HLA typing available for a later analysis, so co-occurrence within that cohort was assessed over all 110 or so repertoires.

Donors formed part of the validation cohort, which comprised 120 or so subjects and was distinct from the first cohort of fewer than 750 subjects. The protocol used for the library was the immunoSEQ multiplex PCR assay. Per the source publication's procedure: A statistical classification framework was built for diagnosing cytomegalovirus status from the catalog of TCR beta chain sequences. Here the immuneACCESS table is served through TCRdb, limited to in-frame sequences with V and J called. Missing clones are a known gap in these copies; in checked studies unresolved V genes cover under half, and the rest lacks a known reason. The V and J calls and clone size were taken over from that table, and D and trimming were inferred from the DNA. The table for this sample lists 120,000 or so clones; roughly 84% of them were counted only once. Together, the top ten hold approximately 2% of the sample. About this clone: What this receptor recognizes is not known. No much larger clonotype is one base removed from it; base qualities were not supplied.

A distance of 14 bases separates the germline ends of V and J, which lose 10 bases and 0 bases respectively. The CDR3, from cysteine to phenylalanine, totals 14 residues. The read is trimmed to its CDR3 DNA, 42 bases read in frame from base 1. CDR1 and CDR2, looked up from the germline V gene, are ENHRY and SYGVKD. Sequences were obtained from PBMCs. The TCR originated in a woman in her thirties in good health and CMV-seronegative. The chain uses TRBV10-3 and TRBJ2-3; a tentative D call is TRBD1 (6 bases match). This receptor carries the CDR3 CASYTGFSTDTQYF. The DNA reads TGTGCCAGCTACACAGGGTTTAGCACAGATACGCAGTATTTT.